A selection of T cell receptor beta chains follows, all from one sample in a study of PD-L1 blockade in urothelial cancer. Sequencing was performed with immunoSEQ multiplex PCR; in TCRdb, only in-frame clones are kept and a portion is missing. This table has nearly 50,000 clones, approximately 85% appearing once. Sequences were derived from PBMCs, sampled around atezolizumab (anti-PD-L1) treatment. Source of these receptors: a man aged 50 or older with urothelial cancer. Both conserved end residues are part of each CDR3. The D gene is left open where the match is weak. For some rows the clone size is stated as once, few or many, or as a class when expanded; others skip it.

J gene | clone size | CDR3 length | V gene | D gene | CDR3 DNA | CDR3 protein
TRBJ2-2 | once | 16 | TRBV15 | NA | TGTGCCACCAGCGGAGGGGGGCAGACGAACACCGGGGAGCTGTTTTTT | CATSGGGQTNTGELFF
TRBJ1-2 | few | 16 | TRBV5-6 | TRBD1 | TGTGCCAGCAGCTTACTACGGACAGGGGTGGACTATGGCTACACCTTC | CASSLLRTGVDYGYTF
TRBJ2-5 | once | 16 | TRBV9 | TRBD2 | TGTGCCAGCAGCGTAGCCTCAGCGGGGATACAAGAGACCCAGTACTTC | CASSVASAGIQETQYF
TRBJ2-5 | NA | 13 | TRBV18 | NA | TGTGCCAGCTCACCAAGCGGAAAAGAGACCCAGTACTTC | CASSPSGKETQYF
TRBJ1-6 | NA | 14 | TRBV5-1 | TRBD1 | TGCGCCAGCAGTAACAGGGGGGTGGATTCACCCCTCCACTTT | CASSNRGVDSPLHF
TRBJ2-1 | NA | 16 | TRBV11-2 | NA | TGTGCCAGCAGCCAACTACAGGGCCGCTCCTACAATGAGCAGTTCTTC | CASSQLQGRSYNEQFF
TRBJ2-5 | NA | 16 | TRBV5-4 | NA | TGTGCCAGCAGCTTTCTGGTGGGGCAACGCCAAGAGACCCAGTACTTC | CASSFLVGQRQETQYF
TRBJ2-5 | NA | 16 | TRBV28 | TRBD2 | TGTGCCAGCAGTTTTCCCGGACTAGCGGGAGGAGAGACCCAGTACTTC | CASSFPGLAGGETQYF
TRBJ2-4 | NA | 15 | TRBV11-2 | NA | TGTGCCAGCAGCTTAGAGAGGCGGGGACTGAACATTCAGTACTTC | CASSLERRGLNIQYF
TRBJ2-7 | NA | 14 | TRBV15 | NA | TGTGCCACCAGCGCCCGGGACTTTTCCCACGAGCAGTACTTC | CATSARDFSHEQYF
TRBJ2-7 | NA | 14 | TRBV21-1 | NA | TGTGCCAGCAGCACCACACCCACTATCTACGAGCAGTACTTC | CASSTTPTIYEQYF
TRBJ2-3 | NA | 14 | TRBV4-1 | NA | TGCGCCAGCAGCCAGGGGACTAGCACAGATACGCAGTATTTT | CASSQGTSTDTQYF
TRBJ2-7 | few | 13 | TRBV5-1 | NA | TGCGCCAGCAGCCGGGACAAGAACTACGAGCAGTACTTC | CASSRDKNYEQYF
TRBJ2-7 | NA | 15 | TRBV7-9 | TRBD1 | TGTGCCAGCAGCTCTACCGGGACAGGGGTCTACGAGCAGTACTTC | CASSSTGTGVYEQYF
TRBJ2-4 | NA | 15 | TRBV4-3 | NA | TGCGCCAGCAGCCAAGAACAGCATACGACGAACATTCAGTACTTC | CASSQEQHTTNIQYF
TRBJ1-5 | NA | 17 | TRBV7-8 | TRBD1 | TGTGCCAGCAGCCCCCCCACCGGGACAGGGGGCGATCAGCCCCAGCATTTT | CASSPPTGTGGDQPQHF
TRBJ2-5 | NA | 17 | TRBV10-1 | TRBD2 | TGCGCCAGCAGTGAGTCATTCGGGACTAGCGTACGGGAGACCCAGTACTTC | CASSESFGTSVRETQYF
TRBJ2-7 | NA | 16 | TRBV27 | TRBD2 | TGTGCCAGCAGTCTACGGACTACTGCGGGAGGATACGAGCAGTACTTC | CASSLRTTAGGYEQYF
TRBJ1-5 | NA | 16 | TRBV21-1 | NA | TGTGCCAGCAGCAACACTTGGCCCCTAGGCAATCAGCCCCAGCATTTT | CASSNTWPLGNQPQHF
TRBJ2-7 | NA | 15 | TRBV7-2 | NA | TGTGCCAGCAGCAAGCGCATACGGGAGCCCCACGAGCAGTACTTC | CASSKRIREPHEQYF
TRBJ1-6 | NA | 15 | TRBV11-2 | NA | TGTGCCAGCAGCTCGAGACAGGCCTATAATTCACCCCTCCACTTT | CASSSRQAYNSPLHF
TRBJ2-7 | few | 13 | TRBV10-1 | TRBD1 | TGCGCCAGCAGTACGGGACAGGGGGCATTGCAGTACTTC | CASSTGQGALQYF
TRBJ2-1 | once | 14 | TRBV9 | TRBD2 | TGTGCCAGCAGCCCAAGACTAGCATCTTCTGAGCAGTTCTTC | CASSPRLASSEQFF
TRBJ1-1 | NA | 12 | TRBV7-9 | NA | TGTGCCAGCAGCTTCGAGGACACTGAAGCTTTCTTT | CASSFEDTEAFF
TRBJ1-2 | NA | 15 | TRBV9 | TRBD1 | TGTGCCAGCAGCCCTCCTACCGGGACAGGCTATGGCTACACCTTC | CASSPPTGTGYGYTF
TRBJ2-2 | once | 13 | TRBV11-3 | NA | TGTGCCAGCAGCTTAGTCGGCACCGGGGAGCTGTTTTTT | CASSLVGTGELFF
TRBJ2-7 | NA | 12 | TRBV28 | NA | TGTGCCAGCTCGGCAGGGCTCTACGAGCAGTACTTC | CASSAGLYEQYF
TRBJ2-5 | NA | 14 | TRBV6-5 | NA | TGTGCCAGCAGTCCCCCCGGAGCGGGAGAGACCCAGTACTTC | CASSPPGAGETQYF
TRBJ2-7 | NA | 14 | TRBV5-4 | TRBD2 | TGTGCCAGCAGCCCCGAAAGCGGGAGGGGAGAGCAGTACTTC | CASSPESGRGEQYF
TRBJ2-1 | NA | 21 | TRBV15 | TRBD1 | TGTGCCACCAGTACGCACCTAGGGACAGGGGGCATAAGGGGGATTTACAATGAGCAGTTCTTC | CATSTHLGTGGIRGIYNEQFF
TRBJ2-6 | NA | 16 | TRBV27 | TRBD1 | TGTGCCAGCAGTTCTCGACAGGGGTCTGGGGCCAACGTCCTGACTTTC | CASSSRQGSGANVLTF
TRBJ1-4 | NA | 15 | TRBV5-1 | TRBD1 | TGCGCCAGCAGCTTGGACAGGGGGAGTAATGAAAAACTGTTTTTT | CASSLDRGSNEKLFF
TRBJ2-4 | once | 18 | TRBV19 | NA | TGTGCCAGTAGTACCCAAGCTACAGGGAAACTAGCCAAAAACATTCAGTACTTC | CASSTQATGKLAKNIQYF
TRBJ2-3 | NA | 18 | TRBV5-1 | TRBD2 | TGCGCCAGCAGCTTTGGACTAGCGGGAGGCGGGGACACAGATACGCAGTATTTT | CASSFGLAGGGDTDTQYF
TRBJ1-4 | NA | 16 | TRBV7-9 | NA | TGTGCCAGCAGCCCCGGACAGAGTACAACTAATGAAAAACTGTTTTTT | CASSPGQSTTNEKLFF
TRBJ2-5 | NA | 11 | TRBV7-9 | NA | TGTGCCAGCACCCTCGAGTGGACCCAGTACTTC | CASTLEWTQYF
TRBJ1-5 | NA | 15 | TRBV28 | NA | TGTGCCAGCAGTTTAGGAGGGGCTTTCAATCAGCCCCAGCATTTT | CASSLGGAFNQPQHF
TRBJ2-4 | once | 15 | TRBV11-2 | TRBD1 | TGTGCCAGCAGCTTAGGCGGACAGGGGGCGCACATTCAGTACTTC | CASSLGGQGAHIQYF
TRBJ2-2 | few | 17 | TRBV2 | TRBD1 | TGTGCCAGCAGGGAGGGGGGGGGACAGGGCTACACCGGGGAGCTGTTTTTT | CASREGGGQGYTGELFF
TRBJ2-3 | NA | 19 | TRBV5-1 | TRBD2 | TGCGCCAGCAGCTTGGCTCGGGCTAGCGGGAGTGGTAGCGCAGATACGCAGTATTTT | CASSLARASGSGSADTQYF
TRBJ2-7 | NA | 12 | TRBV4-2 | TRBD2 | TGTGCCAGCAGCCATGCGGGGGACGAGCAGTACTTC | CASSHAGDEQYF